These T cell receptor beta chains were read from a single sample in a study of OX40 agonist ivuxolimab in advanced cancers. Assay: immunoSEQ multiplex PCR; the TCRdb copy retains only in-frame clones and omits some. The sample includes some 31,000 clones, roughly 86% of them seen just once. The sequences come from CD4+ or CD8+ T cells sorted from blood, collected in a trial of the OX40 agonist ivuxolimab. The receptor set was obtained from an adult with an advanced solid tumor such as melanoma, head and neck, liver or kidney cancer. Each CDR3 is given with its conserved first and last residue.

v_gene	j_gene	CDR3aa
TRBV6-1	TRBJ1-2	CASSEETGDIYGYTF
TRBV28	TRBJ2-1	CASSLLAGAHIEQFF
TRBV5-6	TRBJ1-1	CASSRTELTEAFF
TRBV7-9	TRBJ2-5	CASSLGHGSETQYF
TRBV19	NA	CASSMGDRGLYEQYF
TRBV11-2	TRBJ2-7	CASSLADAGYEQYF
TRBV6-6	TRBJ1-5	CASSPGQGWDQPQHF
TRBV15	TRBJ1-2	CATTPNGDRGYTF
TRBV18	TRBJ2-5	CASSRGLAGEETQYF
TRBV18	TRBJ2-2	CASSPQNTGELFF
TRBV28	TRBJ2-3	CASSLGLVLNTQYF
TRBV5-1	TRBJ2-1	CASSLHPGLAGPEQFF
TRBV6-6	TRBJ1-6	CASSYSDSDSPLHF
TRBV7-9	TRBJ1-1	CASSLGQGLGTEAFF
TRBV15	TRBJ1-1	CATSRGGREVPEAFF
TRBV5-1	TRBJ2-1	CASSLGQGSYNEQFF
TRBV12-2	TRBJ1-5	CASRLDNRGGNQPQHF
TRBV28	TRBJ2-7	CASSLPDRGVYEQYF